The sample holds many counts of the clone carrying this T cell receptor beta chain. The data stem from a study of early T cells in non-severe SARS-CoV-2 infection. Researchers attached unique molecular identifiers to individual cDNA molecules. One entry per CDR3 protein results from TCRdb running MiXCR on the 5' RACE reads. The sample lists about 77,000 distinct CDR3 sequences, 15% to 20% seen once, with approximately 2.9% in the top ten. V was cut by 1 base and J by 2 bases, with 12 bases left in between. This CDR3 spans 16 amino acids. Germline CDR1 reads MNHEY; CDR2 reads SMNVEV (reference sequence).

What was sequenced was whole blood. The J gene is TRBJ2-1, the V gene TRBV27, with D perhaps matching TRBD2 (5 bases). The receptor's source is an adult who was a healthcare worker with PCR-confirmed SARS-CoV-2 infection or an uninfected control (not recorded which). The CDR3 DNA is TGTGCCAGCAGTTTATGGTCGGGAACGACCTACAATGAGCAGTTCTTC. It encodes CASSLWSGTTYNEQFF.